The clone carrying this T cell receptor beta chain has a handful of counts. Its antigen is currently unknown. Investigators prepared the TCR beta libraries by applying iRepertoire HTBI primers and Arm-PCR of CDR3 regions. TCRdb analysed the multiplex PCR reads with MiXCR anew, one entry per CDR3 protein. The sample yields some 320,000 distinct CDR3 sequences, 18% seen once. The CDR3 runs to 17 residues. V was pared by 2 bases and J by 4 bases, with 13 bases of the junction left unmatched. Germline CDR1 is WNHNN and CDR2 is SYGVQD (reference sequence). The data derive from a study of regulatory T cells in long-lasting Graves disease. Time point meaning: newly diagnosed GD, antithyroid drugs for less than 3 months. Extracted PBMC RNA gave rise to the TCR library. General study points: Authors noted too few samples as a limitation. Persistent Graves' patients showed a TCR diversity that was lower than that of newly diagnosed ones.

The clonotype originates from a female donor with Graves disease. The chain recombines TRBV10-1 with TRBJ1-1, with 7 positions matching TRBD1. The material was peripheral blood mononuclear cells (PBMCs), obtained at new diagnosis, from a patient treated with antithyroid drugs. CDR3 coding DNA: TGCGCCAGCAGTGAGCCCAGGGGGGGCTATTCGGTCACTGAAGCTTTCTTT. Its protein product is CASSEPRGGYSVTEAFF.